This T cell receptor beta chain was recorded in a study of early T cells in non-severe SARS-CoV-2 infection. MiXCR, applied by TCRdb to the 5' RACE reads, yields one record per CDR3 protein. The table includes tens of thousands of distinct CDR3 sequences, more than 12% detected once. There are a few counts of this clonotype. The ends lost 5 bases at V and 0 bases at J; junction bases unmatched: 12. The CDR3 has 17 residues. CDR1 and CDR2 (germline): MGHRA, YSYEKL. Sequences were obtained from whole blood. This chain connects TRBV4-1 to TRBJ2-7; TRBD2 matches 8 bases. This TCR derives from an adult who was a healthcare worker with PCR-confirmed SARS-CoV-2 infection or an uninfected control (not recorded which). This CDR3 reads CASSVQPGGGSSYEQYF. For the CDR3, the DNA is TGCGCCAGCAGCGTCCAACCGGGGGGGGGCTCCTCCTACGAGCAGTACTTC.